This record covers a single T cell receptor beta chain. This specimen belongs to a study of blood T cell repertoires in COVID-19. Study details: Collection of acute and convalescent COVID-19 samples took place in the United States, Italy and Spain. The analysed material was cDNA or gDNA that came from T cells, B-cell-depleted T cells, or PBMCs.

Patients of the Seattle cohort, enrolled during active infection, were followed longitudinally. Per the original methods: Scientists estimated how many nucleated cells there were by amplifying reference gene primers. The assay was immunoSEQ multiplex PCR, and TCRdb's table has in-frame clones only and misses some. V, J and clone size derive from that table, while D and trimming were established from the DNA sequence. The sample carries over 250,000 clones, approximately 92% recorded once. The source of this sequence is a person under 35 with COVID-19, enrolled during active disease. Sequencing was done on a sample of peripheral blood.

The CDR3 coding sequence is TGTGCCAGCAGCGAGGGCGTTGGCTATGGCTACACCTTC. Translation gives CASSEGVGYGYTF. This rearrangement joins TRBV12-3 or TRBV12-4 to TRBJ1-2; no firm D call. The CDR3 is 13 residues long. Trimming left V 6 bases short and J 4 bases short, with 12 bases between.